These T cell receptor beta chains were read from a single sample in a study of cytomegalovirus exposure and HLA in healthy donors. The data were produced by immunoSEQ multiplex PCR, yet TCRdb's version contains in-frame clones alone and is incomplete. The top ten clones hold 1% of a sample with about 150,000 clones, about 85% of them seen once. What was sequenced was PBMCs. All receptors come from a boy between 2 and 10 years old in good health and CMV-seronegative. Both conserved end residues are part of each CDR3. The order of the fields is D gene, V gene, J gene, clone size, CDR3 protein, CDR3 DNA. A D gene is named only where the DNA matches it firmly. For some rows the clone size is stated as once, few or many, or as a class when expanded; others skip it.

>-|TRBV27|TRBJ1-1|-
CASRSPRDKRMNTEAFF
TGTGCCAGCAGAAGTCCACGGGACAAACGAATGAACACTGAAGCCTTCTTT
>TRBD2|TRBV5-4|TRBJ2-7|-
CASSLDPSGPYEQYF
TGTGCCAGCAGCTTGGATCCTAGCGGCCCCTACGAGCAGTACTTC
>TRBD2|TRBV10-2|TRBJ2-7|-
CASSEALRLAATPEFEQYF
TGCGCCAGCAGTGAGGCCCTGCGACTAGCGGCCACCCCTGAGTTCGAGCAGTACTTC
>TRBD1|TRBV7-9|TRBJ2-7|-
CSSSLDRDEQYF
TGTTCCAGCAGCTTAGACAGGGACGAGCAGTACTTC
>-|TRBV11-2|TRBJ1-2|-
CASSQGHTYGYTF
TGTGCCAGCAGTCAGGGACACACCTATGGCTACACCTTC
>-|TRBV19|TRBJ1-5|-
CASDYSGGSNQPQHF
TGTGCCAGTGACTACTCTGGGGGCAGCAATCAGCCCCAGCATTTT
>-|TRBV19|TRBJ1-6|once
CASRVHGGPLHF
TGTGCCAGTAGAGTACACGGCGGACCCCTCCACTTT
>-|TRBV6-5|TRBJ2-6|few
CASSSQVTGANVLTF
TGTGCCAGCAGTTCTCAGGTGACTGGGGCCAACGTCCTGACTTTC
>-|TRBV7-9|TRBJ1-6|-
CASSLGGHSPNSPLHF
TGTGCCAGCAGCTTAGGAGGGCACAGCCCGAATTCACCCCTCCACTTT
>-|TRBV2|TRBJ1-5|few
CASSGEDSNNQPQHF
TGTGCCAGCAGTGGAGAGGACAGTAACAATCAGCCCCAGCATTTT
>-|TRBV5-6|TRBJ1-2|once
CASSQTTSYGYTF
TGTGCCAGCAGCCAGACTACATCTTACGGCTACACCTTC
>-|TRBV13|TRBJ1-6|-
CASSLAPGDNSPLHF
TGTGCCAGCAGCTTAGCTCCGGGGGATAATTCACCCCTCCACTTT
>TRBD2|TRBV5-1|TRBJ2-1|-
CASSSSGGANEQFF
TGCGCCAGCAGCTCTAGCGGGGGGGCCAATGAGCAGTTCTTC
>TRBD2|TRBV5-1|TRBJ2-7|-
CASSSGLAGTYEQYF
TGCGCCAGCAGCTCGGGACTAGCGGGGACCTACGAGCAGTACTTC
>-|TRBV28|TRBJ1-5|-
CASSPAGGGNQPQHF
TGTGCCAGCAGTCCCGCGGGGGGCGGGAATCAGCCCCAGCATTTT
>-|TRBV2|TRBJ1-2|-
CASSEVMGTANYGYTF
TGTGCCAGCAGTGAAGTGATGGGTACAGCTAACTATGGCTACACCTTC
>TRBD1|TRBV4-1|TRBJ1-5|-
CASSQEPGGGGQPQHF
TGCGCCAGCAGCCAAGAGCCAGGGGGTGGTGGACAGCCCCAGCATTTT
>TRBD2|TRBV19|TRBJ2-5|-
CASSIDSGGPETQYF
TGTGCCAGTAGTATAGATAGCGGGGGGCCGGAGACCCAGTACTTC
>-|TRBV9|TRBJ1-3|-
CASSVDGGSGNTIYF
TGTGCCAGCAGCGTCGACGGGGGCTCTGGAAACACCATATATTTT
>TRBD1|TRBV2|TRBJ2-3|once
CASGGQGPGDTQYF
TGTGCCAGCGGGGGACAGGGGCCGGGAGATACGCAGTATTTT
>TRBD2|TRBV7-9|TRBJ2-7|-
CASSFYGTRSSEQYF
TGTGCCAGCAGCTTTTACGGGACTAGGTCTAGCGAGCAGTACTTC
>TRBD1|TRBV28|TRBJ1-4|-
CASSPKDRDEEKLFF
TGTGCCAGCAGCCCTAAGGACAGGGATGAAGAAAAACTGTTTTTT
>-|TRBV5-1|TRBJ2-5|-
CASSQFPGPQETQYF
TGCGCCAGCAGCCAATTTCCAGGGCCCCAAGAGACCCAGTACTTC
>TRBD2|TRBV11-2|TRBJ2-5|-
CASSPSSGRAETQYF
TGTGCCAGCAGTCCGTCTTCGGGGAGGGCAGAGACCCAGTACTTC
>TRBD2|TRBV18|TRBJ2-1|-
CASSQGLDNEQFF
TGTGCCAGCTCACAGGGACTAGACAATGAGCAGTTCTTC
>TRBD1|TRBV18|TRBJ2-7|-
CASSPRDRGTYEQYF
TGTGCCAGCTCACCTCGGGACAGGGGCACCTACGAGCAGTACTTC
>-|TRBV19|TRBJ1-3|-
CASKYTFSGNTIYF
TGTGCCAGTAAATACACCTTCTCTGGAAACACCATATATTTT
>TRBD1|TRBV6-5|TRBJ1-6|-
CASSYGQGDSPLHF
TGTGCCAGCAGTTACGGGCAGGGGGATTCACCCCTCCACTTT
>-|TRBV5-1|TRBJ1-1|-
CASSSGQTGTEAFF
TGCGCCAGCAGCTCCGGACAGACCGGGACTGAAGCTTTCTTT
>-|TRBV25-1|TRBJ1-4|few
CASSEGGFNEKLFF
TGTGCCAGCAGTGAAGGCGGATTTAATGAAAAACTGTTTTTT
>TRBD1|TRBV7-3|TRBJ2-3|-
CASSFTGGTDTQYF
TGTGCCAGCAGCTTCACAGGGGGCACAGATACGCAGTATTTT
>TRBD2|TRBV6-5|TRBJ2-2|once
CASSLAVNTGELFF
TGTGCCAGCAGCCTAGCGGTGAACACCGGGGAGCTGTTTTTT
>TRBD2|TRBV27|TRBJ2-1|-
CASSPLGLAGGDEQFF
TGTGCCAGCAGTCCCCTGGGACTAGCGGGAGGGGATGAGCAGTTCTTC
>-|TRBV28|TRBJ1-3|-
CASSRGDSGNTIYF
TGTGCCAGCAGTCGGGGAGACTCTGGAAACACCATATATTTT
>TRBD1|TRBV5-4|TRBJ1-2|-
CASSPRQGAWGYGYTF
TGTGCCAGCAGCCCTCGACAGGGGGCCTGGGGCTATGGCTACACCTTC
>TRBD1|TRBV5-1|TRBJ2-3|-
CASRPGTGAGTDTQYF
TGCGCCAGCAGACCCGGGACAGGGGCGGGAACAGATACGCAGTATTTT
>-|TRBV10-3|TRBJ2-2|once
CAISELARAGNTGELFF
TGTGCCATCAGTGAGTTGGCGAGGGCTGGAAACACCGGGGAGCTGTTTTTT
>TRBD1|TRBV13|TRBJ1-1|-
CASSFDRGNTEAFF
TGTGCCAGCAGCTTCGACAGGGGGAACACTGAAGCTTTCTTT
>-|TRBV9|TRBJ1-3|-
CASSVRDRPPAIYF
TGTGCCAGCAGCGTTAGAGACAGGCCCCCGGCCATATATTTT
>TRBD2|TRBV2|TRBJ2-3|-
CASPRLAGTDTQYF
TGTGCCAGCCCACGACTAGCGGGAACAGATACGCAGTATTTT
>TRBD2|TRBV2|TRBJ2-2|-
CASSLTLLAGGPTGELFF
TGTGCCAGCAGCCTAACTTTACTAGCGGGGGGCCCCACCGGGGAGCTGTTTTTT
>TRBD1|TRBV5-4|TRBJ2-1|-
CASSLGQYNEQFF
TGTGCCAGCAGCCTGGGACAGTACAATGAGCAGTTCTTC
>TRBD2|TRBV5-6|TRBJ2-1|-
CASSPGASGGSSYNEQFF
TGTGCCAGCAGCCCGGGGGCTAGCGGGGGGAGCTCCTACAATGAGCAGTTCTTC
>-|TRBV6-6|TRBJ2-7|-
CASSYQSTVSYEQYF
TGTGCCAGCAGTTACCAATCGACAGTTTCCTACGAGCAGTACTTC
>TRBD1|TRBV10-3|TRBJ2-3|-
CAIKGPTGIIDTQYF
TGTGCCATCAAGGGACCGACAGGGATCATAGATACGCAGTATTTT
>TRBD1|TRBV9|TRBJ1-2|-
CASSAGQGLYGYTF
TGTGCCAGCAGCGCGGGACAGGGCCTCTATGGCTACACCTTC
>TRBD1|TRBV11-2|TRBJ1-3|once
CASSSIRTGGDGNTIYF
TGTGCCAGCAGCTCAATCAGGACAGGGGGCGATGGAAACACCATATATTTT
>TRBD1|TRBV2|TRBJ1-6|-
CASARDRDLSPLHF
TGTGCCAGTGCCCGGGACAGGGATCTTTCACCCCTCCACTTT
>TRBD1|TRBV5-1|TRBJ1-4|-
CASSPGTGDEKLFF
TGCGCCAGCAGCCCCGGGACAGGGGATGAAAAACTGTTTTTT
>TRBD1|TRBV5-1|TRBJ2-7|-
CASSLAADRESYEQYF
TGCGCCAGCAGCTTGGCCGCGGACAGGGAATCCTACGAGCAGTACTTC
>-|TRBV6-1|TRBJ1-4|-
CASSEGPGRREKLFF
TGTGCCAGCAGTGAAGGTCCGGGGAGGAGGGAAAAACTGTTTTTT
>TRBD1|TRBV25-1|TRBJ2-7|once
CASSPLDRDSYEQYF
TGTGCCAGCAGTCCCTTGGACAGGGACTCCTACGAGCAGTACTTC
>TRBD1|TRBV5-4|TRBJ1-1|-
CASRPGTGSSRGTEAFF
TGTGCCAGCAGACCCGGGACAGGGAGTTCAAGGGGCACTGAAGCTTTCTTT